The 2 T cell receptor beta chains below come from one sample, sequenced in a study of monozygotic twins with cystic fibrosis. Produced via immunoSEQ multiplex PCR; TCRdb's table is partial and in-frame only. The sample carries 20,000 to 25,000 clones, around 98% recorded once. Sample: blood. All receptors derive from a girl aged 10 to 17 with cystic fibrosis.

The V call is TRBV5-8, the J call TRBJ1-2; 10 bases fit TRBD1. Per germline, CDR1 SGHTS and CDR2 YDEGEE. This CDR3 contains 17 residues. Unmatched junction bases numbered 15, after V lost 2 bases and J lost 8 bases. Here the CDR3 DNA reads TGTGCCAGCAGCTTCGACCAACCCGGGACAGGGGCTGAAGGCTACACCTTC. Translation: CASSFDQPGTGAEGYTF.

The V gene is TRBV21-1, the J gene TRBJ1-2. TRBV21-1 is given as a pseudogene. The CDR3 spans 16 residues. The CDR3: CASNTHPTPVAASYTF. Written as DNA, the CDR3 is TGTGCCAGCAACACCCACCCAACGCCCGTAGCGGCCAGCTACACCTTC.